A selection of T cell receptor beta chains follows, all from one sample in a study of T cell responses to AZD1222 COVID-19 vaccine. Assay used: immunoSEQ multiplex PCR; TCRdb lists only in-frame clones, some missing. This table has fewer than 200,000 clones, roughly 92% appearing once. Material: peripheral blood, obtained 28 days after the second dose of the MenACWY control vaccine. The receptor set was obtained from an adult who received the MenACWY meningococcal vaccine as a control. Each CDR3 is given with its conserved first and last residue.

V: TRBV5-1
J: TRBJ2-5
CDR3: CASSLATRSETQYF

V: TRBV7-9
J: TRBJ1-6
CDR3: CAGSNRFSPLHF

V: TRBV24-1
J: TRBJ2-5
CDR3: CATSDYGTQYF

V: TRBV19
J: TRBJ2-2
CDR3: CASSIFSGELFF

V: TRBV2
J: TRBJ2-5
CDR3: CASNVAGGSETQYF

V: TRBV11-1
J: TRBJ2-7
CDR3: CASSLSGYEQYF

V: TRBV7-9
J: TRBJ1-2
CDR3: CASSFAGVYGYTF

V: TRBV5-8
J: TRBJ2-7
CDR3: CASSYRGRSEQYF

V: TRBV10-3
J: TRBJ1-5
CDR3: CAIFQDSNQPQHF

V: TRBV7-3
J: TRBJ2-1
CDR3: CASSLVAGAVGEQFF

V: TRBV3-1/TRBV3-2
J: TRBJ1-5
CDR3: CASSQGRVSNQPQHF

V: TRBV24-1
J: TRBJ2-5
CDR3: CATSAPTTSATQYF

V: TRBV7-8
J: TRBJ1-2
CDR3: CASSLGASGVGYTF

V: TRBV19
J: TRBJ1-2
CDR3: CASSIVAANYGYTF

V: TRBV14
J: TRBJ2-1
CDR3: CASSQAGTVVYNEQFF

V: TRBV19
J: TRBJ1-5
CDR3: CASTPHVGQGRNQPQHF

V: TRBV6-5
J: TRBJ2-7
CDR3: CASSPDHYEQYF

V: TRBV7-6
J: TRBJ1-5
CDR3: CASSLYGSGGGRQPQHF

V: TRBV6-4
J: TRBJ2-5
CDR3: CASSRTGEETQYF

V: TRBV30
J: TRBJ2-1
CDR3: CAWRSGGPYNEQFF

V: TRBV5-1
J: TRBJ1-1
CDR3: CATTRWQGARAEAFF

V: TRBV7-8
J: TRBJ1-2
CDR3: CASSLVPGRPPDRAYGYTF

V: TRBV27
J: TRBJ2-7
CDR3: CAARLKTYEQYF

V: TRBV2
J: TRBJ1-6
CDR3: CASSDEGFSYNSPLHF

V: TRBV27
J: TRBJ2-7
CDR3: CASSTMLGQPYF

V: TRBV2
J: TRBJ1-2
CDR3: CASSITEALARAAGYTF

V: TRBV9
J: TRBJ1-1
CDR3: CASSPHGAVNTEAFF

V: TRBV5-4
J: TRBJ2-7
CDR3: CASSLRTALLYEQYF

V: TRBV14
J: TRBJ2-1
CDR3: CASSQTGLRRGNEQFF

V: TRBV5-1
J: TRBJ2-3
CDR3: CASSLVGQVSDTQYF

V: TRBV19
J: TRBJ1-6
CDR3: CASSMMNSPLHF

V: TRBV27
J: TRBJ2-7
CDR3: CASSLGRNTYEQYF

V: TRBV11-2
J: TRBJ2-7
CDR3: CASSQQPGLETGGYEQYF

V: TRBV5-1
J: TRBJ2-1
CDR3: CASSRGQGHNEQFF

V: TRBV2
J: TRBJ2-1
CDR3: CASKKTGAINEQFF

V: TRBV10-3
J: TRBJ2-1
CDR3: CAIRLGVLERYSYNEQFF

V: TRBV18
J: TRBJ1-1
CDR3: CASSPSGDRPWSEAFF